The sequence of this T cell receptor (beta chain) was determined in a study of blood T cells in healthy people across ages. This CDR3 has 18 residues. Looked up from germline, CDR1 is LNHDA and CDR2 is SQIVND (reference sequence). Losses at the gene ends were 3 bases for V and 4 bases for J; bases not matched to a gene: 10. With a J-beta primer mix and a sample-barcoded 5' primer, a second PCR ran 7 to 11 cycles. TCRdb ran MiXCR on the 5' RACE reads and lists one entry per CDR3 protein. The table lists some 890,000 distinct CDR3 sequences, about 28% of them singletons. These sequences were also reported in another study, on T cells of mothers and their children. From that second work: The authors added sample barcodes and 2-4 random nucleotides using the M1S primer of the second PCR.

The material sequenced was blood. The chain carries TRBV19 and TRBJ2-6, with 9 bases matching TRBD1. This clonotype was sampled from a woman between 35 and 50 years old in good health. This chain's CDR3 is CASSIVGDRVAGANVLTF. CDR3 nucleotide sequence: TGTGCCAGTAGTATCGTGGGGGACAGGGTTGCCGGGGCCAACGTCCTGACTTTC.